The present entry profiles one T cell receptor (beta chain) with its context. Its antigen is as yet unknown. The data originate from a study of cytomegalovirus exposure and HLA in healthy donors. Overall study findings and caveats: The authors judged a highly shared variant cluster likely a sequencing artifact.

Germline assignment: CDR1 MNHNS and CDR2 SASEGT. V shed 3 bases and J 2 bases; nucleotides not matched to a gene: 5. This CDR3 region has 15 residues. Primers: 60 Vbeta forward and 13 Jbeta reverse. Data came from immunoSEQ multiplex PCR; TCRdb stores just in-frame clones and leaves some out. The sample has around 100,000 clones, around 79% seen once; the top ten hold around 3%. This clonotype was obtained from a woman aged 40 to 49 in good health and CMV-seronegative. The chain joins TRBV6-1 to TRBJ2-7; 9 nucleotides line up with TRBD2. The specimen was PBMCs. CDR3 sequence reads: CASSDAGLAAYEQYF. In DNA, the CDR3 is TGTGCCAGCAGTGACGCGGGACTAGCCGCCTACGAGCAGTACTTC.